A single sample is the source of the 2 T cell receptor beta chains below, sequenced in a study of T cells in localized non-small cell lung cancer. Produced via immunoSEQ multiplex PCR; TCRdb's table is partial and in-frame only. The table lists about 3,500 clones, approximately 20% of them singletons. The sample here was lung tumor tissue, taken before any cancer treatment. All receptors come from a female donor older than 55 with stage II lung adenocarcinoma.

The chain is built from TRBV5-1 and TRBJ2-3, with TRBD1 matching 8 bases. The CDR3 totals 16 residues. Germline V gives CDR1 SGHRS, CDR2 YFSETQ. J lost 4 bases, V lost 4 bases, and 11 bases had no gene match. Written as DNA, the CDR3 is TGCGCCAGCAGCCCCGATCCCGGACAGGGCTCAGATACGCAGTATTTT. This gives the protein CASSPDPGQGSDTQYF.

This chain joins TRBV19 and TRBJ1-4; D remains unclear. Per the germline V gene, CDR1 is LNHDA and CDR2 is SQIVND (reference sequence). V was clipped by 5 bases and J by 2 bases, with 21 bases between them. CDR3 length: 18 residues. CDR3 protein: CASSPAVSGLATNEKLFF. CDR3 coding DNA: TGTGCCAGTAGTCCCGCGGTCTCGGGGTTGGCGACTAATGAAAAACTGTTTTTT.